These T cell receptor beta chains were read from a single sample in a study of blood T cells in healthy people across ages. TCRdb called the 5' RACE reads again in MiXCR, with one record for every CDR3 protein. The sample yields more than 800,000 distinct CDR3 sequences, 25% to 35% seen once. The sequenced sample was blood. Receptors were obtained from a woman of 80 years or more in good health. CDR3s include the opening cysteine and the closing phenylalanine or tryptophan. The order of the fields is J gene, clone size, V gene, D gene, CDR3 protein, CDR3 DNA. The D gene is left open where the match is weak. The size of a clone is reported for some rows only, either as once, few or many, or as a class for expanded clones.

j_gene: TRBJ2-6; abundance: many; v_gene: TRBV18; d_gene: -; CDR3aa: CASSLRRGLGANVLTF; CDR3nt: TGTGCCAGCTCACTAAGGCGGGGCTTAGGAGCCAACGTCCTGACTTTC
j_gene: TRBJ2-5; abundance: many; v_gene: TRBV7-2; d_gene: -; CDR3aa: CASSFQQGPLGETQYF; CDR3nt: TGTGCCAGCAGCTTTCAACAGGGACCTCTAGGGGAGACCCAGTACTTC
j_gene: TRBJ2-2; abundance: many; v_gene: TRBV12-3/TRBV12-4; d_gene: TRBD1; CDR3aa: CASSSVGQVGGELFF; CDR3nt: TGTGCCAGCAGTTCTGTCGGACAGGTTGGCGGGGAGCTGTTTTTT
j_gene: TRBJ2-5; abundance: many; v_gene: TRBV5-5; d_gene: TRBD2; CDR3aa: CASSIGLAGAETQYF; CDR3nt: TGTGCCAGCAGCATAGGACTAGCGGGGGCCGAGACCCAGTACTTC
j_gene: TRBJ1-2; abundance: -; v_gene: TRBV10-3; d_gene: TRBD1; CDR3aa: CAIRGTGTGYTF; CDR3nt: TGTGCCATCAGGGGGACAGGGACTGGCTACACCTTC
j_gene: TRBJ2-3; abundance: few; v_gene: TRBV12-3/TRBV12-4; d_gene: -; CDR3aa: CASNLGVRPDAQYF; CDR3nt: TGTGCCAGCAATCTAGGGGTGAGACCAGATGCGCAGTATTTT
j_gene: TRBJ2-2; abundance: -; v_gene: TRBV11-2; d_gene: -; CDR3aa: CASMLAGGGELFF; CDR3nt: TGTGCCAGCATGTTGGCTGGGGGCGGGGAGCTGTTTTTT
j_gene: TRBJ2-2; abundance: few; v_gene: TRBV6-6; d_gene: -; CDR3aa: CASSEAGELFF; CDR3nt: TGTGCCAGCAGCGAGGCCGGGGAGCTGTTTTTT
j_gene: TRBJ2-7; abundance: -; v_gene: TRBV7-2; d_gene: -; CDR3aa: CASSLIGLNYEQYF; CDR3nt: TGTGCCAGCAGCTTAATCGGCCTGAACTACGAGCAGTACTTC
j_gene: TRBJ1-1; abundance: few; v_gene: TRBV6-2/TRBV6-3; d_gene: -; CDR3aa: CASSYPGQEAFF; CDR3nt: TGTGCCAGCAGTTACCCTGGACAGGAAGCTTTCTTT
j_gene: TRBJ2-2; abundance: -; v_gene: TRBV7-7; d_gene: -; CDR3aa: CASSQTGGVTGELFF; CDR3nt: TGTGCCAGCAGCCAAACAGGGGGGGTCACCGGGGAGCTGTTTTTT
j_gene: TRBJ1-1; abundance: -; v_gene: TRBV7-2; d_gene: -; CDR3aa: CASSRPRVEGSGSPAFF; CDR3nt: TGTGCCAGCAGCAGACCACGGGTTGAGGGCTCGGGAAGCCCAGCTTTCTTT
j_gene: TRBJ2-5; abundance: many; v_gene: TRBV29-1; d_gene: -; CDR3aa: CSVTGAPQETQYF; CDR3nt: TGCAGCGTTACGGGGGCCCCTCAGGAGACCCAGTACTTC
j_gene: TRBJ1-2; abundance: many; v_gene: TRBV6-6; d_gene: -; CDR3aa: CASSYSGENGYTF; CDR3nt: TGTGCCAGCAGTTACTCGGGGGAAAATGGCTACACCTTC
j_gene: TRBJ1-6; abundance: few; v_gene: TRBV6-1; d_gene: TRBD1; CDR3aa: CASSVNSDRGFNSPLHF; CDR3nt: TGTGCCAGCAGCGTCAATTCTGACAGGGGGTTTAATTCACCCCTCCACTTT
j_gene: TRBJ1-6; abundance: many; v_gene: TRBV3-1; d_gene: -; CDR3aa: CASSPGVPYNSPLHF; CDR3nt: TGTGCCAGCAGCCCCGGGGTGCCCTATAATTCACCCCTCCACTTT
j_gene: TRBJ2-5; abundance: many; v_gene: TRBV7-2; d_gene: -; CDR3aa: CASSSQGGGETQYF; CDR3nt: TGTGCCAGCAGCTCCCAGGGGGGAGGAGAGACCCAGTACTTC
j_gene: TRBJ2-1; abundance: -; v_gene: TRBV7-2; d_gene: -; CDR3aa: CASSLRNEQLF; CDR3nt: TGTGCCAGCAGCTTACGCAATGAGCAGTTATTC
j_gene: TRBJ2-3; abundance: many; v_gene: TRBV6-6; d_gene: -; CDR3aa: CASTPGTDTQYF; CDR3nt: TGTGCCAGCACCCCGGGCACAGATACGCAGTATTTT
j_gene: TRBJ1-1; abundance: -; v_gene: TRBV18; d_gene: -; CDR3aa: CASPPPSVRFTEAFF; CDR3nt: TGTGCCAGCCCACCACCGTCGGTTAGGTTCACTGAAGCTTTCTTT
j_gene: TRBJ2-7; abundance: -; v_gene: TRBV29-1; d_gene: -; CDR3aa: CSVEAASSSYEQYF; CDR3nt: TGCAGCGTTGAAGCCGCGAGCAGCTCCTACGAGCAGTACTTC
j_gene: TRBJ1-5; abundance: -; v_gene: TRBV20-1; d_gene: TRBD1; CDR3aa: CSAHRGVGNQPQHF; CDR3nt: TGCAGTGCTCACAGGGGTGTGGGCAATCAGCCCCAGCATTTT
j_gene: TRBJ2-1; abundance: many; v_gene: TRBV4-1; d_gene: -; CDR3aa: CASSSGEGASYNEQFF; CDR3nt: TGCGCCAGCAGCTCCGGGGAAGGAGCTTCCTACAATGAGCAGTTCTTC
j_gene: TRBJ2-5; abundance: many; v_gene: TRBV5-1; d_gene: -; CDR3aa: CASSLSRVDETQYF; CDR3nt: TGCGCCAGCAGCTTAAGCAGGGTGGATGAGACCCAGTACTTC
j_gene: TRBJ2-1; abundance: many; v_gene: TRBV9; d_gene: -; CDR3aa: CASSVVGANYNEQFF; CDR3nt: TGTGCCAGCAGCGTAGTTGGAGCTAACTACAATGAGCAGTTCTTC
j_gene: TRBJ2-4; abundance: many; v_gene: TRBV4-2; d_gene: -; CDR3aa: CASSQDYDGLQYF; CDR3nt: TGTGCCAGCAGCCAAGATTATGACGGGCTTCAGTACTTC
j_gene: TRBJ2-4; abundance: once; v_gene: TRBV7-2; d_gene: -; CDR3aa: CASSALPFQGSDKSIQYF; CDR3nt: TGTGCCAGCAGCGCCTTACCCTTCCAGGGATCTGACAAAAGCATTCAGTACTTC
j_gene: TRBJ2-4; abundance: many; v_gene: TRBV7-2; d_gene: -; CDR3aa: CASSPGRGGNIQYF; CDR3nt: TGTGCCAGCAGCCCTGGGAGGGGGGGAAACATTCAGTACTTC
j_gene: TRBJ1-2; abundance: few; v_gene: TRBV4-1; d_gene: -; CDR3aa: CASSQTGTSYGYTF; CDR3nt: TGCGCCAGCAGCCAAACCGGGACAAGTTATGGCTACACCTTC
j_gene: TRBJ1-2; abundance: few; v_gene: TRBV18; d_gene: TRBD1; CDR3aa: CASSPPLDRDYGYTF; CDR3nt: TGTGCCAGCTCACCACCGTTAGACAGGGACTATGGCTACACCTTC
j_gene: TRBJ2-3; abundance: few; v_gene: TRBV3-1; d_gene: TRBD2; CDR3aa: CASSQTGTSGWRTSQYF; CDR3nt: TGTGCCAGCAGCCAAACCGGGACTAGCGGGTGGAGGACATCGCAGTATTTT
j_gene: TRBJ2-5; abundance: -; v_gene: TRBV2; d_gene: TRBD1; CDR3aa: CAIKKGGGETQYF; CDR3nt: TGTGCCATAAAAAAAGGGGGCGGAGAGACCCAGTACTTC
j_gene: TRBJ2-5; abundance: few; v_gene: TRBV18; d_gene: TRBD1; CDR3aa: CASSRGTGSQETQYF; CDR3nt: TGTGCCAGCTCACGTGGGACAGGGTCCCAAGAGACCCAGTACTTC
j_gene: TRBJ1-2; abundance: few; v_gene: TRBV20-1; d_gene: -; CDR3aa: CSAPRGGAYGYTF; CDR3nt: TGCAGTGCTCCCCGGGGAGGGGCCTATGGCTACACCTTC
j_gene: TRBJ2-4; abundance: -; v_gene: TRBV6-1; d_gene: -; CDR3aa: CASNSGSWGNIQYF; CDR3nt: TGTGCCAGCAATTCCGGATCCTGGGGAAACATTCAGTACTTC
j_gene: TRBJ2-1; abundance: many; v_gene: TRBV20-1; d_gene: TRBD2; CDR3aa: CSAKRGGSEQFF; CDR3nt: TGCAGTGCAAAGCGGGGGGGATCTGAGCAGTTCTTC
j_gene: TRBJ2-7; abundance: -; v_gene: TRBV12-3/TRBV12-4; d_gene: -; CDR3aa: CASMVTPYEQYF; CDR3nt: TGTGCCAGCATGGTCACGCCCTACGAGCAGTACTTC
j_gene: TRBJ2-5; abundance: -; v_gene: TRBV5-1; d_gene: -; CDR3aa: CASSLHRPGAGTQYF; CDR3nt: TGCGCCAGCAGCTTGCATCGTCCCGGGGCAGGGACCCAGTACTTC
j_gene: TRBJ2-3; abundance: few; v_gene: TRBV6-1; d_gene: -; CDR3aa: CASTPRITDTQYF; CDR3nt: TGTGCCAGCACCCCTAGGATCACAGATACGCAGTATTTT
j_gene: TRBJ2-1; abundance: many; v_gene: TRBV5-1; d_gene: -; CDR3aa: CASSLGGDFSYNEQFF; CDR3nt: TGCGCCAGCAGCTTGGGGGGAGACTTCTCCTACAATGAGCAGTTCTTC
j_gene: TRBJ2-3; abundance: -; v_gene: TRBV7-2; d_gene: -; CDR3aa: CASSTRQGTDTQYF; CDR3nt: TGTGCCAGCAGCACCAGACAGGGCACAGATACGCAGTATTTT
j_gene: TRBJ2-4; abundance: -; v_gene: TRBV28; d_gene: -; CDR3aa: CASSFGGAETKNIQYF; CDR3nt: TGTGCCAGCAGTTTTGGGGGGGCTGAAACCAAAAACATTCAGTACTTC
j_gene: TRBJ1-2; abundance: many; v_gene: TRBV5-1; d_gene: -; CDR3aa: CASSLGYGDGYTF; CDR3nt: TGCGCCAGCAGCTTGGGATACGGAGATGGCTACACCTTC
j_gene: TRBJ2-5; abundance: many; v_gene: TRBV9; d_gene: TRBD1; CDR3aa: CASSGTGQHLETQYF; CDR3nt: TGTGCCAGCAGCGGAACGGGACAGCACTTGGAGACCCAGTACTTC
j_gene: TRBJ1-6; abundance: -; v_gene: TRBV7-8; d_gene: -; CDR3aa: CASSFRLQDNSPLHF; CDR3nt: TGTGCCAGCAGCTTTCGGCTTCAGGATAATTCACCCCTCCACTTT
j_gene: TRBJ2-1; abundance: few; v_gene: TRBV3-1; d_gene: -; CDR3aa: CASSRRSGSAEQFF; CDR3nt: TGTGCCAGCAGCCGAAGAAGTGGGTCCGCTGAGCAGTTCTTC
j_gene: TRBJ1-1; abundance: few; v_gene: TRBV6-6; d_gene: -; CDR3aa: CASAGGDTEAFF; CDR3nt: TGTGCCAGCGCGGGGGGAGACACTGAAGCTTTCTTT
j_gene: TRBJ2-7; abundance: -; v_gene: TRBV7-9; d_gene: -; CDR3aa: CASSFRTGTLDEQYF; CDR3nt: TGCGCCAGCAGCTTCAGAACCGGGACGCTGGACGAGCAGTACTTC
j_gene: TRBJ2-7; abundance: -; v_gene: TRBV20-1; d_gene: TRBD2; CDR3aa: CSARPGTSGGSYEQYF; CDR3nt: TGCAGTGCTAGACCCGGGACTAGCGGGGGCTCCTACGAGCAGTACTTC
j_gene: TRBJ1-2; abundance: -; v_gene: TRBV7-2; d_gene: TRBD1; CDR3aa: CASSFRDRGQNGYTF; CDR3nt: TGTGCCAGCAGCTTCCGGGACAGGGGGCAGAATGGCTACACCTTC
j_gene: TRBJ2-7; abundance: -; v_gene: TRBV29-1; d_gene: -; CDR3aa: CSVGSWGSYEQYF; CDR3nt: TGCAGCGTTGGTAGTTGGGGCTCCTACGAGCAGTACTTC
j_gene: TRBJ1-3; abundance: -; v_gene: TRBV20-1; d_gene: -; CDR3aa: CSAVVGGNTIYF; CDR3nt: TGCAGTGCTGTAGTAGGAGGAAACACCATATATTTT
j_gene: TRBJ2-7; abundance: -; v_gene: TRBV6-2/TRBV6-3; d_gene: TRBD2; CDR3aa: CASSYWSGGEQYF; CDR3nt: TGTGCCAGCAGTTACTGGTCCGGGGGGGAGCAGTACTTC
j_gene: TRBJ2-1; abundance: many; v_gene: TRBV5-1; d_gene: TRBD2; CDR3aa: CASSQTPIAGVTNEQFF; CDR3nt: TGCGCCAGCAGCCAAACCCCGATAGCGGGGGTAACCAATGAGCAGTTCTTC
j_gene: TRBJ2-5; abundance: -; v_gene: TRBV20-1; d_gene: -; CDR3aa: CSAREGIGQETQYF; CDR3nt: TGCAGTGCTAGAGAAGGGATAGGGCAAGAGACCCAGTACTTC